Below, one TCR beta chain is given with its context. What it binds is not known. The data stem from a study of cytomegalovirus exposure and HLA in healthy donors. Study overall: Most donors, about 77% of 398 genotyped, fell in the Caucasian-associated ancestry cluster.

General study results and limits: The study found most TCR sequences rare, yet found some public TCRs in many donors. In an earlier analysis, productive rearrangement rates for most beta V segments clustered near 87% or 30%.

The study ran its PCR with 60 Vbeta and 13 Jbeta primers. Profiled with immunoSEQ multiplex PCR; TCRdb holds only in-frame clones, not every one. The sample yields about 120,000 clones, roughly four fifths seen once. Trimming at V came to 0 bases and at J to 12 bases, leaving 7 bases not matched to a gene. CDR3 size: 14 residues. Germline V CDR1 and CDR2: SGDLS, YYNGEE. Sample: PBMCs. V usage is TRBV9 and J usage is TRBJ2-1; 9 bases line up with TRBD1. This TCR was recovered from a woman aged 40 to 55 in good health and CMV-seronegative. This chain's CDR3 is CASSVAPGTGSQFF. The DNA for the CDR3 is TGTGCCAGCAGCGTAGCCCCTGGGACAGGGTCGCAGTTCTTC.